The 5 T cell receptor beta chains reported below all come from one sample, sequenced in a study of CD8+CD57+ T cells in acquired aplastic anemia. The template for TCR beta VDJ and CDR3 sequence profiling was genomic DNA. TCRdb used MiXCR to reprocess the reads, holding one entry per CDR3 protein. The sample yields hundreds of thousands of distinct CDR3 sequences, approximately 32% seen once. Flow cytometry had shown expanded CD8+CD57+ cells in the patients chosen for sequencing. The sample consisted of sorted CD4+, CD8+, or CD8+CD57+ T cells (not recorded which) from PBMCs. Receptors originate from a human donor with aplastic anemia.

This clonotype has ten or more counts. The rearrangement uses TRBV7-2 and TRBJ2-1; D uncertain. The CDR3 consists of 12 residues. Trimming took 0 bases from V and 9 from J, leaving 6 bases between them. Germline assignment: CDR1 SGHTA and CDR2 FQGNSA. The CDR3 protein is CASSLAFREQFF. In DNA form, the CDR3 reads TGTGCCAGCAGCTTAGCTTTCCGTGAGCAGTTCTTC.

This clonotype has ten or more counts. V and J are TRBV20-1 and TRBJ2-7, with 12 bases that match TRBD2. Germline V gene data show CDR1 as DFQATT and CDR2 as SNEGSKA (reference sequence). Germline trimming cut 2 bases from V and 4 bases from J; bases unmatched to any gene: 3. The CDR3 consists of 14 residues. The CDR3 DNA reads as TGCAGTGCTAGACTAGCGGGGGGGCAGTACGAGCAGTACTTC. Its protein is CSARLAGGQYEQYF.

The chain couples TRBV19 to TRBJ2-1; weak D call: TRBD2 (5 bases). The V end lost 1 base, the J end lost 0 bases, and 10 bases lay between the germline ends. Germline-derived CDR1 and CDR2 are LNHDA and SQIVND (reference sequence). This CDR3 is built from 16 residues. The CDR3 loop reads CASSIVVGSSYNEQFF. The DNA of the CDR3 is TGTGCCAGTAGTATAGTTGTAGGGAGCTCCTACAATGAGCAGTTCTTC.

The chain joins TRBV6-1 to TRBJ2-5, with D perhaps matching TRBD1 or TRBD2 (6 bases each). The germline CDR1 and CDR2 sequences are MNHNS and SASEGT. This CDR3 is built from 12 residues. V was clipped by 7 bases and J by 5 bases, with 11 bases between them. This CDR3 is CASKGGRETQYF. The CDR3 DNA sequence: TGTGCCAGCAAGGGGGGCAGGGAGACCCAGTACTTC.

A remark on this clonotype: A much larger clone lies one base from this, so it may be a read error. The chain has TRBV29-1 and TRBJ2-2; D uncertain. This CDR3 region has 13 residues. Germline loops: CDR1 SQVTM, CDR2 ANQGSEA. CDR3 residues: CSVSSPNAGELFF. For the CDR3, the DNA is TGCAGCGTTTCCAGCCCGAACGCCGGGGAGCTGTTTTTT.